The clone carrying this T cell receptor beta chain came up a few times. The antigen is unknown. This record belongs to a study of identical twins. General study findings and limits: Some out-of-frame alpha sequences were shared by twins, and these showed excess low generation probability.

MiXCR, applied by TCRdb to the 5' RACE reads, yields one record per CDR3 protein. The data hold 1.5 million to 2 million distinct CDR3 sequences, with about 31% observed a single time. The CDR3 has 16 amino acids. CDR1 is KGHDR, CDR2 SFDVKD, per germline. The V gene end was trimmed by 2 bases and the J gene end by 3 bases; junction bases not matched to a gene: 5. This sequence was found in a newborn girl in good health. Material: cord blood. V and J are TRBV24-1 and TRBJ1-5; TRBD1 agrees at 8 bases. This CDR3 reads CATSDYGQGYNQPQHF. DNA for the CDR3: TGTGCCACCAGTGATTACGGACAGGGCTACAATCAGCCCCAGCATTTT.